This T cell receptor (beta chain) appears in the sequencing data of a study of response to subunit inactivated influenza vaccine. The study's findings and limits: Each seasonal influenza vaccination, the authors suggested, recruits few new T cells.

Germline V gene data show CDR1 as SGHRS and CDR2 as YFSETQ. V was trimmed by 1 base and J by 0 bases, leaving 11 bases between them. This CDR3 has 16 amino acids. TCRdb reprocessed the RT-PCR reads with MiXCR, giving one entry per CDR3 protein. The sample gives about 500,000 distinct CDR3 sequences, more than 15% of which show up once; approximately 3% is in the top ten. This clonotype came up a few times. Its antigen is undetermined. The TCR sequence derives from a man between 50 and 75 years old who received an inactivated influenza vaccine. The chain joins TRBV5-1 to TRBJ1-3, with D perhaps TRBD1 (6 bases). The specimen was CD4+ T cells sorted from PBMCs, collected around 25 months after vaccination. CDR3 region: CASSLQTGHSGNTIYF. CDR3 in DNA: TGCGCCAGCAGCTTGCAAACAGGGCACTCTGGAAACACCATATATTTT.